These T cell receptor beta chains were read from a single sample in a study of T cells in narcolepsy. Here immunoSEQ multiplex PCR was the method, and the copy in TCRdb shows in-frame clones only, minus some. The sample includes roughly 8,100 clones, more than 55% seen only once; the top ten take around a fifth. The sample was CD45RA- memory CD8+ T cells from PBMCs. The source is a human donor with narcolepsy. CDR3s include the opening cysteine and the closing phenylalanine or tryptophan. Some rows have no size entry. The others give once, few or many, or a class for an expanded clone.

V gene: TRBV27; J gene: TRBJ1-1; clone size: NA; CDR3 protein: CASSLQGGNTEAFF
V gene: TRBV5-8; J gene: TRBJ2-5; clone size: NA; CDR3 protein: CASSFGTSGWETQYF
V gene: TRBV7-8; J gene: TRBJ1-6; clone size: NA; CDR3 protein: CASSLTETVSGGSPLHF
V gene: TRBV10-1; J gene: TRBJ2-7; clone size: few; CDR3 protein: CASSPRQTGGGDEQYF
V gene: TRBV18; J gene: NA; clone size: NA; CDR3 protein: CASSPGGGAEYEQYF
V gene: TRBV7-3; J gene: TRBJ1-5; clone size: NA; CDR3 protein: CASSFTGGWPQHF
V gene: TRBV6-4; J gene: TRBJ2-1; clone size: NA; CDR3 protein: CASSFLEGPRDEQFF
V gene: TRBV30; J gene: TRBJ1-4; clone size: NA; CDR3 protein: CAWSPGDEKLFF
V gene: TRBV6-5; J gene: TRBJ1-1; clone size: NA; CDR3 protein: CASSYVNTEAFF
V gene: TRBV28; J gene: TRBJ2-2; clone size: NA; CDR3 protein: CASTYQGAYTGELFF
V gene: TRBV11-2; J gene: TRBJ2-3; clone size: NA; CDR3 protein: CASSPGDSLDTQYF
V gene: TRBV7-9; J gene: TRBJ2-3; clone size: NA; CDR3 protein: CASVSRTDTQYF
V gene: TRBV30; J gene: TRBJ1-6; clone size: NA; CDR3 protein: CAWIKGYNSPLHF
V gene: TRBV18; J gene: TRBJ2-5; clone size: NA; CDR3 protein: CASSLGAGQAETQYF
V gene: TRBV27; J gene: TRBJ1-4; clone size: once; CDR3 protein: CASSLSQGTEKLFF
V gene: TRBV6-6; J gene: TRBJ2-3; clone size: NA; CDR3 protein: CASSYSPDTDTQYF
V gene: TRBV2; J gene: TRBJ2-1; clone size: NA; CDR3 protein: CAIRQGDNEQFF
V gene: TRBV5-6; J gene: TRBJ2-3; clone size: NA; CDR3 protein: CASSASTSLESTDTQYF
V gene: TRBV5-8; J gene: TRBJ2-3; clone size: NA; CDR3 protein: CASSPSFSRGETDTQYF
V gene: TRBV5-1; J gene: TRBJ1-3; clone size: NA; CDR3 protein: CASSLGSLKSTIYF
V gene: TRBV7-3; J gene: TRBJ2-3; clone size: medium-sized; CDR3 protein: CASSLAGGLDTQYF
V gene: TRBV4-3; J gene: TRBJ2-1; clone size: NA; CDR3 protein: CASSQTALTSSYNEQFF
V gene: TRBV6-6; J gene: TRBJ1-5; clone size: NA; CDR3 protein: CASSLGQGEQPQHF
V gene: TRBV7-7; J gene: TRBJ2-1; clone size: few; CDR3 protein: CASSTGGGNEQFF
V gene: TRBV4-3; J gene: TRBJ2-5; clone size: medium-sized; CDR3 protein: CASSQDPGETQYF
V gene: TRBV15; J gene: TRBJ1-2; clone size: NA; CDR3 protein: CATSPLFGGNYGYTF
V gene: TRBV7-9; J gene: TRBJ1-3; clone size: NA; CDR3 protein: CASSLGFGGNTIYF
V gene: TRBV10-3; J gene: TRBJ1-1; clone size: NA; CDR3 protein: CAISESEDRATEAFF
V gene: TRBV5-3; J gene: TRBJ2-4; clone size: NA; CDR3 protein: CARSSQGCGKNIQYF
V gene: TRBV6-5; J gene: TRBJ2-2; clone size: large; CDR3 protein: CASSYGAVSGELFF
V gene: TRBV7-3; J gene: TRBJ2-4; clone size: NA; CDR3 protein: CASRPQTPAKNIQYF
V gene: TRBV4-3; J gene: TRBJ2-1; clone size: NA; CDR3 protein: CASSRGVSYNEQFF
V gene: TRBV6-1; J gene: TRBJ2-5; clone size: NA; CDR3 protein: CASSEGTGILETQYF
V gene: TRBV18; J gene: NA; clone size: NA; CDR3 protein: CASSPVELQGGYYEQYF
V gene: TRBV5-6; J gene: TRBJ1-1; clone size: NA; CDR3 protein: CASSPERSMNTEAFF
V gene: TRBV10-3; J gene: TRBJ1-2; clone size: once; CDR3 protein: CAISEKDNYGYTF
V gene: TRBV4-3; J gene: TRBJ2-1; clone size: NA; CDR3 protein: CASSQDLSGGADEQFF
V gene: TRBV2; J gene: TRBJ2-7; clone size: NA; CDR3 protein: CASSEGGNSGGIDEQYF
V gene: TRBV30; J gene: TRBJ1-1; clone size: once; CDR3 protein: CAWSVGRENTEAFF
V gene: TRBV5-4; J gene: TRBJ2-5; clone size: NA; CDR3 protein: CASRVRGETQYF
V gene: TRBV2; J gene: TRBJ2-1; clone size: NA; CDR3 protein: CASSEGGDYHNEQFF
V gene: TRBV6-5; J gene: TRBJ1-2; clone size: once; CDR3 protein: CASSYSSAGDNGYTF
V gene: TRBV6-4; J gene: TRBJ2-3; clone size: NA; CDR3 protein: CASSDSNTDTQYF
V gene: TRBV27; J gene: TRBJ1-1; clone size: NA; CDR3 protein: CASSYSTGVNTEAFF
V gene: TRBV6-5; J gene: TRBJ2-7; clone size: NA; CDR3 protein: CASSSGTGYEQYF
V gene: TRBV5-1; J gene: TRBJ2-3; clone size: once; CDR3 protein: CASSLAASGGSTDTQYF
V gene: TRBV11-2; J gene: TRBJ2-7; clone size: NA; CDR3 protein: CASSHPGGPDQQYF
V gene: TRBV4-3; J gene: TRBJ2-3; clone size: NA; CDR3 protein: CASSSSWTSGGGFTDTQYF
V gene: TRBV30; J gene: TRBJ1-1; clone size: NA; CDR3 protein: CAWSPGLNTEAFF
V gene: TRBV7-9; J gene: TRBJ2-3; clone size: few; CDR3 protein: CASSPTPSGGLDTQYF
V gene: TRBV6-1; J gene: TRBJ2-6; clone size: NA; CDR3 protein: CASSESGDGANVLTF
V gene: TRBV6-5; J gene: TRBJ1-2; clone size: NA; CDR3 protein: CASSRVWGPGYTF